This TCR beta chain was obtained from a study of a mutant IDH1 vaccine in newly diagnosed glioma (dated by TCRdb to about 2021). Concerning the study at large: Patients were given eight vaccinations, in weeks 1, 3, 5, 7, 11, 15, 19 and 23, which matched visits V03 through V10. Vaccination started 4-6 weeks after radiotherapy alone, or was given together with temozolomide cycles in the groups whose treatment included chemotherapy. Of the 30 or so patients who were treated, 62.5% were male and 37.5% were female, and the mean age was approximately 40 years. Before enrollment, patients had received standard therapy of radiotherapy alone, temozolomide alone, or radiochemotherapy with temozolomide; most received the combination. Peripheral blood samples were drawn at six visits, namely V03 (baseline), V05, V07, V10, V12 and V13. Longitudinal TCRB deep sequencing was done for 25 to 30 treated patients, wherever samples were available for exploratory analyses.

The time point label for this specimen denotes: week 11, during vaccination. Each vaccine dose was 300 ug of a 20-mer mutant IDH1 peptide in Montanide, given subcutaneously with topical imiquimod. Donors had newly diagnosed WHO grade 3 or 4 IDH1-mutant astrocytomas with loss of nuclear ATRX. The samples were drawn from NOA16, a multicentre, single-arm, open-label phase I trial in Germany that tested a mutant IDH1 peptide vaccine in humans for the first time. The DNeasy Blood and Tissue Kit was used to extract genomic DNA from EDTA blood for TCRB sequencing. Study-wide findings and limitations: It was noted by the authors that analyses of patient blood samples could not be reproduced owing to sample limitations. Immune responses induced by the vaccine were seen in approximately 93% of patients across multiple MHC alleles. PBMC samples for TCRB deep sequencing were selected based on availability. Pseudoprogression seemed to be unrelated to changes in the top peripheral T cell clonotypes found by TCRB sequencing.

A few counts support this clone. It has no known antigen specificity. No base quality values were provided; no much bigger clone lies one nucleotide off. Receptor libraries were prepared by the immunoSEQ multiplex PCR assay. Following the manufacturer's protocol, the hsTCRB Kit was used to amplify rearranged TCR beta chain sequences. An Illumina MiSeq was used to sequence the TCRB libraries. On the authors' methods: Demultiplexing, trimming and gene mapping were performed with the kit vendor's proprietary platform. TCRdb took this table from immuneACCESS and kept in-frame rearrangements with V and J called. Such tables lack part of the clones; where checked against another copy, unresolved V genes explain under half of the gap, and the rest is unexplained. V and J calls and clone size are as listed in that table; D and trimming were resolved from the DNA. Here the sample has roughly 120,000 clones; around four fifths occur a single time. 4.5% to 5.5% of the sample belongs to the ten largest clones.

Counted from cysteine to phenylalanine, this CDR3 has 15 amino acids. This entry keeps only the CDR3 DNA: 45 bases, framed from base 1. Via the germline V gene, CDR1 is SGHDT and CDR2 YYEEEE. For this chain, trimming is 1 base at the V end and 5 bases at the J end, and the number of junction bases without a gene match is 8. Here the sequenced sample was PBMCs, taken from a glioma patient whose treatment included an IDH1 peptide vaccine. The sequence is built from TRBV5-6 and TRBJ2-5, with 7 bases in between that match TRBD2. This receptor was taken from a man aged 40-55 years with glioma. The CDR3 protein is CASSLLADAGETQYF. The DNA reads TGTGCCAGCAGCTTGCTAGCGGACGCAGGGGAGACCCAGTACTTC.